This T cell receptor beta chain was captured by sequencing in a study of CD8+ T cells in alopecia areata. About this clone itself: Its specificity is not known.

cDNA serving as the sequencing template came from extracted, reverse transcribed RNA. The method was immunoSEQ multiplex PCR; TCRdb's version includes in-frame clones alone and lacks a portion of them. The profile shows about 190,000 clones, approximately 60% of them singletons. The treatment is: oral pan-JAK inhibitor, 5-10 mg twice daily. CDR3 length: 15 residues. The germline V and J ends were trimmed by 2 bases and 2 bases, with 12 bases remaining between them. From germline, CDR1 is SGHRS and CDR2 YFSETQ. Findings and caveats of the study: Tofacitinib yielded significantly lower scalp clonality and fewer expanded CD8+ clones among the top 100.

This receptor was identified in a human donor with alopecia areata. The chain joins TRBV5-1 to TRBJ2-3; D is unresolved. Sequences were derived from CD4+ T cells sorted from blood, sampled at week 4, from a patient treated with tofacitinib. The CDR3 sequence: CASSLGKASTDTQYF. In DNA form, the CDR3 reads TGCGCCAGCAGCTTAGGAAAGGCTTCCACAGATACGCAGTATTTT.